These 17 T cell receptor beta chains originate from one sample sequenced in a study of blood T cells in healthy people across ages. The use of a sample-barcoded 5' primer and a J-beta primer mix characterized a second PCR of roughly 7 to 12 cycles. A single record per CDR3 protein comes from TCRdb applying MiXCR to the 5' RACE reads. The sample lists around 1,000,000 distinct CDR3 sequences, 35% to 40% seen once, with around 12% in the top ten. Sequenced input: blood. The receptors originated from a man aged 18-30 years in good health.

The chain employs TRBV11-2 and TRBJ1-2, with D unclear. Germline assignment: CDR1 SGHAT and CDR2 FQNNGV. The V end was cut by 5 bases, the J end by 8 bases, with 15 bases between. The CDR3 loop spans 13 amino acids. The CDR3, as DNA: TGTGCCAGCAGCCCCCAAATGGACGCAGGCTACACCTTC. Translation gives CASSPQMDAGYTF.

This clonotype was seen a handful of times. V and J are TRBV6-1 and TRBJ2-2; TRBD1 might be the D (6 bases). The CDR3 contains 15 residues. The ends were cut back, 4 bases at V and 11 bases at J, with 20 bases in the middle. Germline lookup yields CDR1 MNHNS and CDR2 SASEGT. The CDR3 DNA sequence: TGTGCCAGCAGTGGCCCCTCGACAGGTCTAGGAGAGCTGTTTTTT. Translated: CASSGPSTGLGELFF.

This clonotype was observed a handful of times. The CDR3 sequence: CASSLGGQANTEAFF. The CDR3 nucleotides read TGTGCCAGCAGCTTAGGCGGACAGGCGAACACTGAAGCTTTCTTT. The J gene is TRBJ1-1, the V gene TRBV13; 7 nucleotides line up with TRBD1. The CDR3 covers 15 residues. Per the germline V gene, CDR1 is PRHDT and CDR2 is FYEKMQ (reference sequence). Trimming cost V 0 bases and J 1 base; bases outside gene matches: 2. The whole variable domain, remainder taken from reference TRBV13 and TRBJ1-1, is AAGVIQSPRHLIKEKRETATLKCYPIPRHDTVYWYQQGPGQDPQFLISFYEKMQSDKGSIPDRFSAQQFSDYHSELNMSSLELGDSALYFCASSLGGQANTEAFFGQGTRLTVV.

This clonotype has more than one count but fewer than ten. The chain is built from TRBV7-9 and TRBJ1-4; D not certain. The ends were cut back, 5 bases at V and 3 bases at J, with 13 bases in the middle. The germline V gene encodes CDR1 SEHNR and CDR2 FQNEAQ (reference sequence). This CDR3 region has 15 residues. The CDR3 is CASSPSGGSNEKLFF. The CDR3 DNA follows: TGTGCCAGCAGCCCCTCGGGCGGGTCTAATGAAAAACTGTTTTTT.

This chain connects TRBV3-1 to TRBJ1-5; 7 bases align to TRBD1. Trimming removed 3 bases from V and 0 bases from J; junction bases left unmatched: 2. Germline V lookup: CDR1 LGHDT, CDR2 YNNKEL (reference sequence). The CDR3 spans 15 residues. The CDR3 bases are TGTGCCAGCAGCCAGACAGGGCTTAGCAATCAGCCCCAGCATTTT. The encoded protein is CASSQTGLSNQPQHF.

The table lists this clonotype with a few counts. The rearrangement links TRBV7-9 to TRBJ1-2; no firm D call. CDR3 size: 14 residues. CDR1 and CDR2 (germline): SEHNR, FQNEAQ (reference sequence). Trimming removed 4 bases at V and 3 bases at J, with 12 bases between. The CDR3 nucleotides are TGTGCCAGCAGCTCAGTCATGGCAGACTATGGCTACACCTTC. Translation gives CASSSVMADYGYTF. Complete variable domain (other parts from reference TRBV7-9 and TRBJ1-2): DTGVSQNPRHKITKRGQNVTFRCDPISEHNRLYWYRQTLGQGPEFLTYFQNEAQLEKSRLLSDRFSAERPKGSFSTLEIQRTEQGDSAMYLCASSSVMADYGYTFGSGTRLTVV.

This rearrangement joins TRBV28 to TRBJ2-2; TRBD1 might be the D (6 bases). The CDR3 is made up of 20 amino acids. CDR1 MDHEN and CDR2 SYDVKM come from the germline V gene. Trimming stripped 4 bases from V and 4 bases from J, with 28 bases between. The CDR3 here is CASSSIYPPQGKTTTGELFF. DNA for the CDR3: TGTGCCAGCAGTTCCATATATCCCCCTCAGGGGAAAACAACCACCGGGGAGCTGTTTTTT.

The chain employs TRBV6-6 and TRBJ1-4, with D possibly being TRBD1 (5 bases). From germline, CDR1 is MNHNY and CDR2 SVGAGI (reference sequence). The CDR3 totals 14 residues. Deletions cut 6 bases from V and 6 bases from J, with 14 bases between. The CDR3 DNA follows: TGTGCCAGCAGGACCGGGACGTCGGATGAAAAACTGTTTTTT. Protein sequence: CASRTGTSDEKLFF.

This clonotype has more than one count but fewer than ten. The chain recombines TRBV30 with TRBJ1-2; no clear D. Looked up from germline, CDR1 is GTSNPN and CDR2 is SVGIG (reference sequence). The V gene lost 1 base and the J gene lost 10 bases, with 10 bases spanning the gap. The CDR3 totals 11 residues. The CDR3 spells CAWSAERIYTF. DNA of the CDR3: TGTGCCTGGAGTGCTGAAAGAATCTACACCTTC.

In its sample, this clonotype was seen a few times. J is TRBJ1-2 and V is TRBV6-5; D call uncertain. CDR1 and CDR2 (germline): MNHEY, SVGAGI. The CDR3 is made up of 18 amino acids. The V gene lost 4 bases and the J gene lost 2 bases, with 23 bases spanning the gap. This CDR3 is CASSLDGPPTRPNYGYTF. Here the CDR3 DNA reads TGTGCCAGCAGTTTGGATGGGCCCCCGACCCGTCCGAACTATGGCTACACCTTC.

This chain joins TRBV20-1 and TRBJ1-2; 12 bases map to TRBD1. The ends lost 6 bases at V and 4 bases at J; junction bases unmatched: 9. CDR1 and CDR2 from the germline V gene are DFQATT and SNEGSKA (reference sequence). There are 15 residues in the CDR3. CDR3: CSALRDRGRRYGYTF. The CDR3 DNA follows: TGCAGTGCCCTCCGGGACAGGGGGCGCCGCTATGGCTACACCTTC.

This chain links TRBV20-1 with TRBJ2-3, with D hard to call. V dropped 2 bases and J dropped 1 base, with 10 bases sitting between them. This CDR3 region has 14 residues. The germline gives CDR1 DFQATT, CDR2 SNEGSKA (reference sequence). The CDR3 DNA is TGCAGTGCTAGAAGGTTCTTACGCACAGATACGCAGTATTTT. It is translated as CSARRFLRTDTQYF.

In this sample, this clonotype turned up a few times. Its ends do not fully match the called genes, so a read error is possible. The rearrangement uses TRBV4-3 and TRBJ1-6, with D possibly being TRBD1 (6 bases). The CDR3 spans 15 residues. Germline CDR1 and CDR2: LGHNA and YSLEER. In DNA form, the CDR3 reads TGCGCCAGCAGCCCGGACAGATCCTCTAATTCACCCCTCCACTTT. It yields the protein CASSPDRSSNSPLHF.

This clonotype was found a few times. J is TRBJ1-2 and V is TRBV6-6; a weak D match, TRBD1 (5 bases). With 6 bases removed from V and 2 bases from J, the gap between germline ends came to 10 bases. The CDR3 runs 13 residues. The germline V gene has CDR1 MNHNY and CDR2 SVGAGI (reference sequence). The CDR3 reads CASRVGTNYGYTF. DNA of the CDR3: TGTGCCAGCAGGGTAGGGACCAACTATGGCTACACCTTC.

The gene calls are TRBV5-4 and TRBJ1-1, with D possibly matching TRBD1 (6 bases). V lost 5 bases and J lost 1, with 12 bases in between. This CDR3 is 14 amino acids long. Per the germline V gene, CDR1 is SGHNT and CDR2 is YYREEE (reference sequence). This CDR3 reads CASRRTGPNTEAFF. CDR3 in DNA: TGTGCCAGCAGAAGAACAGGGCCGAACACTGAAGCTTTCTTT. Full variable domain (rest looked up from reference TRBV5-4 and TRBJ1-1): ETGVTQSPTHLIKTRGQQVTLRCSSQSGHNTVSWYQQALGQGPQFIFQYYREEENGRGNFPPRFSGLQFPNYSSELNVNALELDDSALYLCASRRTGPNTEAFFGQGTRLTVV.

The rearrangement links TRBV24-1 to TRBJ2-3; no clear D. Trimming took off 4 bases at V and 1 base at J, with 14 bases between the two ends. There are 16 residues in the CDR3. In germline, CDR1 is KGHDR, CDR2 SFDVKD. The CDR3 DNA sequence: TGTGCCACCAGTGACCCCACACAACGAGGCACAGATACGCAGTATTTT. This translates into CATSDPTQRGTDTQYF.

J is TRBJ1-1 and V is TRBV5-1; D uncertain. CDR3 size: 15 residues. V shed 1 base and J shed 0 bases, with 10 bases lying between them. Germline V lookup: CDR1 SGHRS, CDR2 YFSETQ. In DNA, the CDR3 is TGCGCCAGCAGCTTGTTAGGTGGGCTGAACACTGAAGCTTTCTTT. It yields the protein CASSLLGGLNTEAFF.